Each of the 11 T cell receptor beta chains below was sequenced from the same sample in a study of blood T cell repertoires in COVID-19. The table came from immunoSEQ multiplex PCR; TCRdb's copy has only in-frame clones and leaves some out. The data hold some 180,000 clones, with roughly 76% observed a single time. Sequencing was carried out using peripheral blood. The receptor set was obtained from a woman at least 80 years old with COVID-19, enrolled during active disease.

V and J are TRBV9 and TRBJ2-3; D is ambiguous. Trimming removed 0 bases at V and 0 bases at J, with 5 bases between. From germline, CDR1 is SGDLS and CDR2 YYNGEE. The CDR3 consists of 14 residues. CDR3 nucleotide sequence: TGTGCCAGCAGCGTAGGTAGTAGCACAGATACGCAGTATTTT. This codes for CASSVGSSTDTQYF.

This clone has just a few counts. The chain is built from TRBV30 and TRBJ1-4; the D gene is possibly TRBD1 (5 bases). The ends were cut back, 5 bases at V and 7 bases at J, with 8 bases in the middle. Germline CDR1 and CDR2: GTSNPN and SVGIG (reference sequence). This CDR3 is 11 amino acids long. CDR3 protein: CAWGTLEKLFF. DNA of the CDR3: TGTGCCTGGGGGACTCTTGAAAAACTGTTTTTT.

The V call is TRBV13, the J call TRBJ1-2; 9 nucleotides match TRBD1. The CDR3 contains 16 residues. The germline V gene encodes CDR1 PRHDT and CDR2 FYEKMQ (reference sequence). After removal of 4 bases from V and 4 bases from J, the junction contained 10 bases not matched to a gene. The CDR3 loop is CASSSLLTGGGYGYTF. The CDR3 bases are TGTGCCAGCAGCTCCCTTCTAACAGGGGGCGGCTATGGCTACACCTTC.

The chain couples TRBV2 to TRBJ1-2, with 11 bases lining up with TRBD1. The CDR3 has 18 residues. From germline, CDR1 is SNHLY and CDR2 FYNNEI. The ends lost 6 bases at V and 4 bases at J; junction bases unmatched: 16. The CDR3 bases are TGTGCCAGCAGCGTCCCGGGACAGGGGGTCGGAACCTCCTATGGCTACACCTTC. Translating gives CASSVPGQGVGTSYGYTF.

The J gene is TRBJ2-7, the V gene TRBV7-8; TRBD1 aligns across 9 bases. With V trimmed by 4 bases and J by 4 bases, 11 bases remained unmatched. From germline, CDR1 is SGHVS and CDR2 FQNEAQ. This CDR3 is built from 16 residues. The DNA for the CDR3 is TGTGCCAGCAGCTCCTTGGGGGACAGGGCTCGATACGAGCAGTACTTC. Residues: CASSSLGDRARYEQYF.

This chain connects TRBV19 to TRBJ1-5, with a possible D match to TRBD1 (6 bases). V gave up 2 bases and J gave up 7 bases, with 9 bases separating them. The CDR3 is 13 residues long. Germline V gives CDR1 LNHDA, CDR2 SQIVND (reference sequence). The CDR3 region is CASSIRDTQPQHF. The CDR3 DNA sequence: TGTGCCAGTAGTATAAGGGACACCCAGCCCCAGCATTTT.

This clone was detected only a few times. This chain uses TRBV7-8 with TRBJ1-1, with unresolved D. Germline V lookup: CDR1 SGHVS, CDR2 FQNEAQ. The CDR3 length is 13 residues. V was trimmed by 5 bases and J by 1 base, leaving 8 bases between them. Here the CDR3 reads CASSRLSNTEAFF. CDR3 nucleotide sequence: TGTGCCAGCAGCCGACTCTCGAACACTGAAGCTTTCTTT.

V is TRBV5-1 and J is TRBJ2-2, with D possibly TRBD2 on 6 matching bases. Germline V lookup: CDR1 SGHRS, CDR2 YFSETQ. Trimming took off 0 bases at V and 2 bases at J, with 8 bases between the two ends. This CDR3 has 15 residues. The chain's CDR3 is CASSLVLANTGELFF. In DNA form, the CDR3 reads TGCGCCAGCAGCTTGGTACTAGCAAACACCGGGGAGCTGTTTTTT.

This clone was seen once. CDR3 nucleotides: TGTGCCAGCAGCTTCGTAGAGACAGGTTCCAATGAGCAGTTCTTC. This translates into CASSFVETGSNEQFF. The chain carries TRBV13 and TRBJ2-1; a possible D gene is TRBD1 (6 bases). Trimming pared 3 bases from V and 6 bases from J, leaving 15 bases between. The V gene's germline CDR1 is PRHDT and CDR2 FYEKMQ (reference sequence). The CDR3 covers 15 residues.

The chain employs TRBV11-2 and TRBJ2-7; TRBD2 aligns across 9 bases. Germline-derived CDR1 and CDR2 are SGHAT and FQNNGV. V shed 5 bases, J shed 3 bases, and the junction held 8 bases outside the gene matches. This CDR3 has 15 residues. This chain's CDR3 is CASSLRTSAYYEQYF. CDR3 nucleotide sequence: TGTGCCAGCAGCCTAAGGACTAGCGCCTACTACGAGCAGTACTTC.

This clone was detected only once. The CDR3 DNA follows: TGCGCCAGCAGCCAAGGGGAGTACCAAGAGACCCAGTACTTC. As protein: CASSQGEYQETQYF. The V and J genes are TRBV4-1 and TRBJ2-5; D perhaps matches TRBD2 (5 bases). The CDR3 has 14 residues. V shed 1 base and J shed 0 bases, with 6 bases lying between them. Germline loops: CDR1 MGHRA, CDR2 YSYEKL.